The 17 T cell receptor beta chains in this list originate from one sample, sequenced in a study of T cell clonotyping in hematopoietic cell transplantation. This sample's time point: recipient sample about 28 days before transplant, after cytoreduction. Only in-frame clones appear in the TCRdb table, and some are missing; sequencing was by immunoSEQ multiplex PCR. The sample has around 40,000 clones; 85% to 95% are singletons. Source: peripheral blood mononuclear cells, taken before stem cell transplant. Receptors originate from a man aged 35-49 years with chronic myeloid leukemia. Some clones in this sample may be carry-over from other donors' samples.

V and J are TRBV2 and TRBJ2-7; D gene ambiguous. CDR3 size: 12 residues. Germline V lookup: CDR1 SNHLY, CDR2 FYNNEI. The V and J ends lost 5 bases and 1 base respectively, with 6 bases between them. For the CDR3, the DNA is TGTGCCAGCAGTCCGGTTTCCTACGAGCAGTACTTC. It specifies CASSPVSYEQYF.

The V and J genes are TRBV5-4 and TRBJ1-2; D might be TRBD1 (5 bases). Germline CDR1 reads SGHNT; CDR2 reads YYREEE (reference sequence). The CDR3 is made up of 17 amino acids. Trimming took 0 bases from V and 3 from J, leaving 18 bases between them. CDR3 nucleotides: TGTGCCAGCAGCTTGGGGGGGGACGGGGCTATAGACTATGGCTACACCTTC. It is translated as CASSLGGDGAIDYGYTF.

This chain connects TRBV14 to TRBJ2-3; D ambiguous. V shed 2 bases and J shed 1 base, with 7 bases lying between them. This CDR3 comprises 14 residues. The germline V gene encodes CDR1 SGHDN and CDR2 FVKESK. CDR3 nucleotide sequence: TGTGCCAGCAGCCAAAACTGGGGCACAGATACGCAGTATTTT. As protein: CASSQNWGTDTQYF.

This clone has just one count. The V and J genes are TRBV7-9 and TRBJ2-7, with D tentatively TRBD1 (6 bases). The CDR3 spans 11 residues. Germline V gene sequence: CDR1 SEHNR, CDR2 FQNEAQ (reference sequence). Trimming removed 5 bases at V and 10 bases at J, with 12 bases between. CDR3 in amino acids: CASSTDRNQYF. The CDR3 bases are TGTGCCAGCAGCACTGACAGGAACCAGTACTTC. The whole variable domain, filled in from reference TRBV7-9 and TRBJ2-7, reads DTGVSQNPRHKITKRGQNVTFRCDPISEHNRLYWYRQTLGQGPEFLTYFQNEAQLEKSRLLSDRFSAERPKGSFSTLEIQRTEQGDSAMYLCASSTDRNQYFGPGTRLTVT.

This chain connects TRBV7-6 to TRBJ1-5; D might be TRBD1 (6 bases). CDR3 length equals 15 residues. Germline V gene data show CDR1 as SGHVS and CDR2 as FNYEAQ. The V gene lost 2 bases and the J gene lost 2 bases, with 10 bases spanning the gap. CDR3 coding DNA: TGTGCCAGCAGCTTACAGGGGATGGGCAATCAGCCCCAGCATTTT. This gives the protein CASSLQGMGNQPQHF. Looking up the rest from reference TRBV7-6 and TRBJ1-5 gives the full variable domain: GAGVSQSPRYKVTKRGQDVALRCDPISGHVSLYWYRQALGQGPEFLTYFNYEAQQDKSGLPNDRFSAERPEGSISTLTIQRTEQRDSAMYRCASSLQGMGNQPQHFGDGTRLSIL.

The chain carries TRBV2 and TRBJ2-3; TRBD2 matches 7 bases. The germline gives CDR1 SNHLY, CDR2 FYNNEI. The CDR3 extends over 12 amino acids. With V trimmed by 6 bases and J by 5 bases, 2 bases remained unmatched. The CDR3, as DNA: TGTGCCAGCAGCTGGGGGGGAGATACGCAGTATTTT. Translating gives CASSWGGDTQYF.

This clone was counted once. The rearrangement links TRBV11-2 to TRBJ1-2, with D perhaps matching TRBD1 (6 bases). With 4 bases removed from V and 6 bases from J, the gap between germline ends came to 12 bases. The CDR3 covers 13 residues. Germline V gives CDR1 SGHAT, CDR2 FQNNGV. The CDR3 loop reads CASSSNSGDGYTF. CDR3 bases: TGTGCCAGCAGCTCAAATTCAGGGGATGGCTACACCTTC.

The CDR3 reads CASSSTGGRHNSPLHF. CDR3 bases: TGTGCCAGCAGCAGTACAGGGGGCCGACATAATTCACCCCTCCACTTT. The chain uses TRBV7-9 and TRBJ1-6, with 9 bases fitting TRBD1. The CDR3 has 16 amino acids. Per germline, CDR1 SEHNR and CDR2 FQNEAQ (reference sequence). J gave up 5 bases and V 5 bases, and 7 bases lay outside the gene matches.

This sequence joins TRBV28 and TRBJ1-3; the match to TRBD1 covers 7 bases. CDR1 is MDHEN and CDR2 is SYDVKM in the germline V gene. This CDR3 is 13 amino acids long. Losses at the gene ends were 3 bases for V and 4 bases for J; bases not matched to a gene: 0. Here the CDR3 DNA reads TGTGCCAGCAGTTTGGACAGGGGAAACACCATATATTTT. It yields the protein CASSLDRGNTIYF. Based on the CDR3 plus reference TRBV28 and TRBJ1-3, the full variable domain is DVKVTQSSRYLVKRTGEKVFLECVQDMDHENMFWYRQDPGLGLRLIYFSYDVKMKEKGDIPEGYSVSREKKERFSLILESASTNQTSMYLCASSLDRGNTIYFGEGSWLTVV.

The chain uses TRBV2 and TRBJ1-2; 7 nucleotides align to TRBD1. The germline V gene encodes CDR1 SNHLY and CDR2 FYNNEI. J was trimmed by 8 bases and V by 9 bases; bases with no gene match: 15. CDR3 length equals 14 residues. The CDR3 reads CASTLDRQGRGYTF. The CDR3 bases are TGTGCCAGTACCCTTGACCGACAGGGTAGAGGCTACACCTTC.

The chain employs TRBV30 and TRBJ2-1; 9 bases agree with TRBD2. Looked up from germline, CDR1 is GTSNPN and CDR2 is SVGIG (reference sequence). This CDR3 has 15 amino acids. The trim removed 0 bases at V and 4 bases at J, leaving 4 bases unmatched. CDR3 DNA sequence: TGTGCCTGGAGTGTACTAAGCGGGGGGTACAATGAGCAGTTCTTC. It yields the protein CAWSVLSGGYNEQFF.

The V call is TRBV5-4, the J call TRBJ2-1; 9 bases fit TRBD1. The ends lost 0 bases at V and 2 bases at J; junction bases unmatched: 9. The V gene's germline CDR1 is SGHNT and CDR2 YYREEE (reference sequence). The CDR3 runs 18 residues. Here the CDR3 reads CASSLAVTGQGTYNEQFF. CDR3 DNA sequence: TGTGCCAGCAGCTTGGCCGTTACTGGACAGGGGACCTACAATGAGCAGTTCTTC.

This sequence joins TRBV7-8 and TRBJ2-2; TRBD2 matches 8 bases. CDR1 and CDR2 from the germline V gene are SGHVS and FQNEAQ. V lost 0 bases to trimming and J lost 0 bases; unmatched junction nucleotides: 6. This CDR3 is built from 18 residues. In DNA form, the CDR3 reads TGTGCCAGCAGCTTAGCCCACCGGGGGGGGGCGAACACCGGGGAGCTGTTTTTT. Translated: CASSLAHRGGANTGELFF.

This chain links TRBV5-8 with TRBJ2-5, with D perhaps matching TRBD1 or TRBD2 (7 bases each). The germline V and J ends were trimmed by 3 bases and 1 base, with 13 bases remaining between them. Germline assignment: CDR1 SGHTS and CDR2 YDEGEE. This CDR3 is built from 15 residues. The CDR3 DNA is TGTGCCAGCAGCTGGGGGGGACAGCGCCAAGAGACCCAGTACTTC. This translates into CASSWGGQRQETQYF.

The rearrangement uses TRBV7-9 and TRBJ1-6, with D possibly TRBD1 on 6 matching bases. There are 14 residues in the CDR3. V dropped 4 bases and J dropped 7 bases, with 11 bases sitting between them. CDR1 and CDR2 (germline): SEHNR, FQNEAQ (reference sequence). CDR3 bases: TGTGCCAGCAGCTGGACAGATTCCAATTCACCCCTCCACTTT. Translation gives CASSWTDSNSPLHF.

V and J are TRBV28 and TRBJ2-2; TRBD2 matches 11 bases. The CDR3 length is 18 residues. The germline V gene encodes CDR1 MDHEN and CDR2 SYDVKM. The V gene end was trimmed by 5 bases and the J gene end by 3 bases; junction bases not matched to a gene: 11. In nucleotides, the CDR3 is TGTGCCAGCAGTCCCAATGACGGGACTAGCGGTTACACCGGGGAGCTGTTTTTT. This translates into CASSPNDGTSGYTGELFF.

V and J are TRBV19 and TRBJ2-7; D possibly matches TRBD1 or TRBD2 (5 bases each). The V and J ends lost 4 bases and 2 bases respectively, with 15 bases between them. Germline V CDR1 and CDR2: LNHDA, SQIVND (reference sequence). The length of the CDR3 is 15 residues. The CDR3 region is CASSKEAQVAYEQYF. The CDR3 coding sequence is TGTGCCAGTAGTAAGGAGGCACAGGTGGCCTACGAGCAGTACTTC.